This T cell receptor beta chain emerged from a study of blood T cells in healthy people across ages. Then a second PCR, running roughly 7 to 11 cycles, was carried out with a sample-barcoded 5' primer and a J-beta primer mix. Every sample produced at least 2.5 million CDR3-containing paired-end reads. MiXCR, run by TCRdb on the 5' RACE reads, gives a single entry per CDR3 protein. The table shows roughly 700,000 distinct CDR3 sequences, with approximately 49% occurring only once. To note about this clonotype: The target antigen is unknown.

Study findings and constraints: Diversity figures based on one million T cells were deemed too low. Aged donors had fewer naive CD4+ cells and lower diversity than long-lived donors.

The receptor comes from a woman aged 55-70 years in good health. The source material was blood.

The CDR3, as DNA: TGTGCCAGCAGTGATTACTACAATGAGCAGTTCTTC. Its translation: CASSDYYNEQFF. The V gene is TRBV25-1, the J gene TRBJ2-1; D uncertain. V lost 3 bases, J lost 3 bases, and 3 bases lay in between. Germline loops: CDR1 MGHDK, CDR2 SYGVNS. CDR3 length: 12 residues.